There are a few counts of the clone carrying this T cell receptor (beta chain). The sample comes from a study of identical twins. TCRdb reprocessed the 5' RACE reads with MiXCR, giving one entry per CDR3 protein. Of approximately 500,000 distinct CDR3 sequences detected, less than 25% appear once; the ten largest clones hold roughly 2.8%. The sample was also reused in another study, on T cells expressing NK-cell markers.

This clonotype was obtained from a young woman in good health. The sequencing input was CD4+ T cells sorted from blood.

CDR3 in DNA: TGTGCCTGGAGTGTTTCTGGCCGAAACACCATATATTTT. Protein product: CAWSVSGRNTIYF. The rearrangement joins TRBV30 to TRBJ1-3, with D unclear. Germline CDR1 reads GTSNPN; CDR2 reads SVGIG (reference sequence). Trimming left V 0 bases short and J 5 bases short, with 8 bases between. This CDR3 spans 13 amino acids.